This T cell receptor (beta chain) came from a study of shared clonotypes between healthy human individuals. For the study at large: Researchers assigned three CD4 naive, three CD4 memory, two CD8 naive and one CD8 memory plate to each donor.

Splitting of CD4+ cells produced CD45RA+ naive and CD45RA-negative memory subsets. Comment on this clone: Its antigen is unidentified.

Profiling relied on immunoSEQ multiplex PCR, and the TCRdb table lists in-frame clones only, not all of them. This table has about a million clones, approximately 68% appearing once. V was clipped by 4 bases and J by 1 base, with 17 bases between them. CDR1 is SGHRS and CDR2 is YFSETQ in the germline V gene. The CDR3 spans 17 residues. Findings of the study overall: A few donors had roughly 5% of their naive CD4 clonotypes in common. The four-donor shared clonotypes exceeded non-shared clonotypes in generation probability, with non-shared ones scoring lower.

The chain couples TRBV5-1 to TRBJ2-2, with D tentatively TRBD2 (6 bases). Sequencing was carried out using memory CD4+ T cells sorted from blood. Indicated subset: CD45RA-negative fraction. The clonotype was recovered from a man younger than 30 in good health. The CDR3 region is CASSPRDSGLNTGELFF. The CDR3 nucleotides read TGCGCCAGCAGCCCTAGAGATAGCGGCTTGAACACCGGGGAGCTGTTTTTT.